The text below deals with one T cell receptor beta chain. The antigen it recognizes is unknown. No much larger clonotype is one base removed from it; base qualities were not supplied. The cohort was made up of approximately 670 healthy bone marrow donors. All cohort members were sampled while nominally healthy, although unrecorded immune exposures were likely present. The donor was CMV seronegative and was included in the group of several hundred seronegative cohort members. Every donor gave a peripheral blood sample, and the peripheral blood mononuclear cells from that sample were used for TCR beta sequencing. Genomic DNA was extracted from the blood cell samples with the Qiagen DNeasy Blood Extraction Kit. Library generation was performed with the immunoSEQ multiplex PCR assay. A mixture of 60 forward primers for TCR Vbeta segments and 13 reverse primers for TCR Jbeta segments was used in the multiplex PCR. The CDR3 region of rearranged TCR beta genes was amplified from genomic DNA with a multiplex PCR assay. On the Illumina HiSeq System, the amplified TCR beta libraries were sequenced as 87-base-pair reads. The study's own analysis went as follows. A later analysis counted some 74 million unique TCR beta chains across the 666 repertoires, and some 11 million of these chains were shared by at least two donors. Raw reads were error-corrected and collapsed into unique sequences by a nearest-neighbor algorithm in which closely related sequences were merged to remove PCR and sequencing errors. CDR3 sequences were aligned to IMGT reference sequences to assign V, D and J gene segments. For a sequence to be retained, a match of at least six nucleotides was required to both a V gene segment and a J gene segment. A rearrangement was called productive if the CDR3 had no stop codons and remained in frame with V and J, and every other rearrangement was called non-productive. CDR3 was defined according to IMGT convention as the region running from the second conserved V-encoded cysteine to the conserved J-encoded phenylalanine. The earlier analysis of about 590 of the donors excluded sequences that lacked an unambiguous match to a single V gene segment. An earlier analysis of 587 of the donors classified V segments as functional when productive rearrangements were above 56.7% and as segregating when the standard deviation between donors was above 5%. A statistical classification framework was built for diagnosing cytomegalovirus status from the catalog of TCR beta chain sequences. In a later analysis, V and J genes were assigned by comparing TCR nucleotide sequences against IMGT/GENE-DB human TR gene sequences. A later analysis assigned CDR3 sequences and most-parsimonious VDJ recombination scenarios with the TCRdist pipeline. In a later analysis, each TCR beta chain was defined by its CDR3 amino acid sequence together with its V-gene family, and reads lacking a unique V-gene family were excluded. To address suspected cross-contamination and a sequencing artifact, a later analysis removed 550 to 750 highly shared, low-generation-probability nucleotide sequences. In a later analysis, a clonal expansion index for each public chain was calculated from normalized within-repertoire ranks of inferred template counts. In a later analysis, generation probabilities were computed with a VDJ recombination model fitted to out-of-frame rearrangements, and the resulting probabilities were checked against IGoR. A later analysis scored TCR-TCR, TCR-HLA and TCR-CMV co-occurrence with hypergeometric tests, applying a repertoire-size bias correction to TCR pairs. False discovery rates were estimated in a later analysis by permuting HLA or CMV assignments 20 times. A later analysis grouped co-occurring TCRs with DBSCAN, adding TCRdist sequence similarity when clustering within HLA-allele-positive subsets. For co-occurrence clustering, repertoires with fewer than 30,000 or more than 120,000 public chains were excluded, along with roughly 5 repertoires with anomalous nucleotide sharing. Sourced from immuneACCESS, this table was stored by TCRdb with only in-frame sequences that have V and J called. A share of the clones is absent; for the studies checked, an unresolved V gene accounts for under half, and the remainder has no known explanation. V and J calls and clone size come straight from that table; D and trimming were deduced from the DNA. In this sample the table shows approximately 220,000 clones, roughly four fifths of which occur a single time. About 0.22% of the sample is taken by the ten largest.

This entry is derived from a study of cytomegalovirus exposure and HLA in healthy donors (TCRdb year 2017). In terms of the full investigation: In an earlier analysis of under 600 of the donors, 276 Gb of sequence data and approximately 100 million unique TCR beta sequences from 150 million to 200 million T cells were reported. Roughly 300 gigabases of sequencing data and 78 million or so unique TCR sequences were included in an early release covering about 700 HLA-typed donors. Of the roughly 420 genotyped donors, approximately 80% were placed in the genetic ancestry cluster associated with self-reported Caucasian donors. The study aimed to test whether signatures of past pathogen exposure could be identified by cataloging public T cell receptors. The study profiled the T cell repertoires of 500 to 800 subjects by immunosequencing and related them to cytomegalovirus serostatus. Besides the first cohort of 500 to 700 subjects, a separate validation cohort made up of 120 different subjects was used. High-throughput TCR immunosequencing, statistical association of individual TCRs with disease status, and machine learning were combined to predict cytomegalovirus infection status. To study patterns of TCR occurrence, a later analysis re-analyzed previously published TCR beta repertoires from 650 to 750 donors and added high-resolution HLA genotyping. The later analysis used no new phenotypic data to find candidate immune exposures, relying instead on TCR beta sequences and their occurrence across donors. An earlier analysis of fewer than 700 of the donors applied high-throughput TCR beta sequencing to assess whether each TCR beta V gene segment acted as functional or pseudogenic. Donor age, sex, ethnicity and CMV serostatus were compiled together with the repertoire data. A later genetic analysis used genome-wide SNP genotypes for about 65% of the roughly 700 donors, treating that subset as a discovery cohort. Every discovery cohort repertoire had been produced on one sequencing platform. Class I and class II HLA loci were covered by the typing at four-digit resolution. The number of typed donors differed by locus: about 629-630 for A, B, C, DRB1 and DQB1; some 500 for DQA1; 606 for DPA1; and about 450 for DPB1. Four to six DR-DQ haplotypes were handled as single units for association and clustering because linkage in the cohort was strong. On average, around 200,000 unique TCR beta nucleotide sequences were sequenced per donor among some 430 genotyped donors of the cohort, with roughly 18% of those sequences being non-productive.

Overall study outcomes, separate from this receptor: Most TCR sequences were observed very rarely across donors, whereas some public TCRs were present in many individuals. Because some donors lacked HLA typing at each locus, the association tests relied only on the typed subset. Several of the top co-occurrence clusters appeared to be linked to parvovirus B19, influenza, CMV and Epstein-Barr virus, according to a later analysis. It was suggested by the authors that the approach could potentially be generalized to other disease states and immunological phenotypes. The only immune exposure information available for the cohort was CMV serostatus. A few of the identified cytomegalovirus-associated TCR beta chains were confirmed in vitro to be specific for cytomegalovirus antigens. A later analysis associated 15,000 or so TCR beta sequences with specific HLA alleles at a false discovery rate of 0.05. The earlier analysis of about 600 of the donors excluded seventeen rarely observed V segments, including chromosome 9 orphons, because counts were too low. An association between a missense DCLRE1C variant and V-gene and J-gene trimming of TCR beta chains was found in a later genetic analysis and replicated in an independent cohort. A later genetic analysis reported fewer N-insertions in productive TCRs among donors in an Asian-associated ancestry cluster than the roughly 700-donor mean. Compared with equally common non-associated chains, HLA-associated TCR beta chains in a later analysis were more clonally expanded and had lower generation probabilities. A cluster of highly shared sequence variants was judged likely to be a technical artifact of the sequencing pipeline. The classifier was reported to diagnose cytomegalovirus status with high specificity and sensitivity in both the original and validation cohorts. A further reported finding was that TCR beta sequences accurately predicted the HLA-A and HLA-B alleles for most subjects in the first cohort. Assigning TCR associations to individual alleles was difficult when HLA alleles, especially DR and DQ, strongly co-occurred. In an earlier analysis of several hundred of the donors, most TCR beta V segments were observed in productive rearrangements about 90% or about 30% of the time, broadly matching IMGT annotations. Presence/absence analyses assumed roughly uniform sequencing depth across donors, an assumption that may not hold. The study gave a list of 150 to 200 TCR beta chains associated with cytomegalovirus. Most CMV-associated TCR beta chains appeared to be HLA-restricted in a later analysis, and the HLA associations seemed to be driven largely by CMV exposure. Correlated functional status among segregating V segments might reflect linkage disequilibrium, but an unknown experimental factor could not be ruled out. This cohort had only TCR beta chains sequenced, and the lack of alpha or paired-chain data limited which features could be detected. Because the 87-base-pair reads could not distinguish some IMGT-functional V segments, including TRBV6-2 and TRBV6-3, those segments were excluded. According to a later analysis, TCR association rates differed among HLA loci, with DRB1 alleles showing the most associated TCRs and HLA-C alleles showing the fewest.

The germline V gene encodes CDR1 LGHNA and CDR2 YNFKEQ. Deletion took 1 base off V and 5 bases off J, with a span of 6 bases between the germline ends. The CDR3 runs 13 amino acids, cysteine and phenylalanine included. Only the CDR3 DNA is retained, 39 bases long and in frame from the first base. The clonotype was recovered from a girl under 10 years old in good health and CMV-seronegative. The chain joins TRBV4-2 to TRBJ2-1; the D gene remains uncertain. Sequenced: PBMCs. The DNA is as follows: TGTGCCAGCAGCCAAGCTGGCAACAATGAGCAGTTCTTC. This yields the protein CASSQAGNNEQFF.